The rows below give T cell receptor beta chains drawn from one sample of a study of cytomegalovirus exposure and HLA in healthy donors. The table came from immunoSEQ multiplex PCR; TCRdb's copy has only in-frame clones and leaves some out. The repertoire holds around 120,000 clones, with over 60% as singletons. The sequenced sample consisted of PBMCs. Every receptor here comes from a woman in her thirties or forties in good health and CMV-seropositive. The CDR3 runs from the conserved cysteine through the conserved F or W. Fields, in order: J gene, D gene, V gene, CDR3 protein. D genes are given only for firm matches.

>TRBJ2-3|TRBD2|TRBV5-1
CATRTSGSTDTQYF
>TRBJ2-5|TRBD1|TRBV7-2
CASREGQGYGETQYF
>TRBJ2-2|TRBD2|TRBV29-1
CSVLGLAGAGELFF
>TRBJ2-7|TRBD2|TRBV6-5
CASSYGLAGVNEQYF
>TRBJ1-1|NA|TRBV5-1
CASSTGQGAEAFF
>TRBJ2-5|TRBD2|TRBV9
CASSVSSGGVGETQYF
>TRBJ1-1|TRBD1|TRBV25-1
CASSENQGVITEAFF
>TRBJ2-3|NA|TRBV4-1
CASSQVGALDTQYF
>TRBJ1-2|NA|TRBV5-8
CASSLQFGRSRVLYGYTF
>TRBJ1-3|NA|TRBV6-5
CASSYSRLLSGNTIYF
>TRBJ1-5|NA|TRBV5-1
CASSNQPQGDQPQHF
>TRBJ2-1|TRBD2|TRBV4-1
CASSLGLADNEQFF
>TRBJ2-7|NA|TRBV5-6
CASSLGQARTYEQYF
>TRBJ2-3|NA|TRBV4-2
CASSQVPTGGSTDTQYF
>TRBJ2-3|TRBD1|TRBV29-1
CSVVAGTGGSGLSDTQYF
>TRBJ1-1|TRBD1|TRBV6-1
CASSEARDRGTEAFF
>TRBJ2-1|TRBD2|TRBV6-1
CASSGGLSSYNEQFF
>TRBJ1-1|NA|TRBV11-2
CASSSSRGANTEAFF
>TRBJ2-1|NA|TRBV5-1
CASSLRGVAYNEQFF
>TRBJ2-5|NA|TRBV7-2
CASSFTGVETQYF
>TRBJ2-1|NA|TRBV19
CASSMMGVGYNEQFF
>TRBJ1-5|TRBD1|TRBV7-9
CASSLSTGLNQPQHF
>TRBJ2-7|NA|TRBV5-1
CASSLEGNYEQYF
>TRBJ1-2|NA|TRBV5-6
CASSLARNYGYTF
>TRBJ1-5|TRBD1|TRBV6-1
CAKDRGGNQPQHF
>TRBJ2-7|TRBD2|TRBV7-9
CASSFDELAGVEQYF
>NA|TRBD1|TRBV5-1
CASSLEDRVIYEQYF
>TRBJ2-3|TRBD2|TRBV9
CASSPGGGGETQYF
>TRBJ2-3|NA|TRBV4-2
CASSHLMRGVTGDTQYF
>TRBJ2-7|NA|TRBV7-9
CASAEGSSGSYEQYF
>TRBJ1-2|TRBD1|TRBV7-8
CASSLEGQSYGYTF
>TRBJ1-2|NA|TRBV7-2
CASSLENGDYGYTF
>TRBJ2-7|TRBD1|TRBV7-2
CASSLFAGQGAYEQYF
>TRBJ1-3|TRBD1|TRBV13
CASSLYRTGENTIYF
>TRBJ1-1|NA|TRBV4-1
CASSQERTGWDTEAFF
>TRBJ2-5|TRBD1|TRBV5-6
CASSLGTGGWETQYF
>TRBJ2-7|NA|TRBV12-5
CASGFILEDRTGTEQYF
>TRBJ2-4|NA|TRBV15
CATSRGGAGNIQYF
>TRBJ2-1|TRBD1|TRBV7-9
CASSLGTGSHNEQFF
>TRBJ2-7|NA|TRBV6-4
CASMGGLLRGHSSHEQYF
>TRBJ1-2|NA|TRBV18
CASSPLVTEMNGYTF
>TRBJ1-1|TRBD1|TRBV18
CASSPGQGAGSVGTEAFF
>TRBJ2-1|TRBD2|TRBV11-2
CASSQLAGVLYEQFF
>TRBJ2-3|NA|TRBV6-1
CARIPGDTQYF
>TRBJ2-6|TRBD1|TRBV5-4
CASSRTGTGSSGANVLTF
>TRBJ1-1|NA|TRBV5-5
CASSFSQGNTEAFF
>TRBJ2-5|TRBD2|TRBV29-1
CSVFSGEETQYF
>TRBJ1-5|NA|TRBV19
CASRGEGNQPQHF
>TRBJ2-2|TRBD1|TRBV4-1
CASSLMTGAGAGELFF
>TRBJ1-3|TRBD1|TRBV15
CATSRDYPRQGLSGNTIYF
>TRBJ2-2|NA|TRBV18
CASERLENTGELFF
>TRBJ1-1|TRBD1|TRBV10-1
CASSRTGLNTEAFF
>TRBJ2-7|NA|TRBV30
CAWKGVAYEQYF